A single sample is the source of the 21 T cell receptor beta chains below, sequenced in a study of blood T cell repertoires in COVID-19. Here immunoSEQ multiplex PCR was the method, and the copy in TCRdb shows in-frame clones only, minus some. This sample has around 64,000 clones, with roughly four fifths found just once. Specimen: peripheral blood. The source of these receptors is a human donor in a cohort sampled during active COVID-19.

This rearrangement joins TRBV19 to TRBJ1-1; 11 bases line up with TRBD1. The CDR3 length is 18 residues. Germline CDR1 is LNHDA and CDR2 is SQIVND (reference sequence). The V and J ends lost 5 bases and 3 bases, in that order; junction bases with no gene match: 14. Here the CDR3 DNA reads TGTGCCAGTAGTTTCCTACCTCGGACAGGGGGCGAGTACACTGAAGCTTTCTTT. It specifies CASSFLPRTGGEYTEAFF.

The chain links TRBV6-5 to TRBJ1-1, with D uncertain. V shed 6 bases and J shed 0 bases, with 11 bases lying between them. The CDR3 is made up of 14 amino acids. CDR1 MNHEY and CDR2 SVGAGI come from the germline V gene. DNA of the CDR3: TGTGCCAGCAGGATAGTTTCGGTGAACACTGAAGCTTTCTTT. Its translation: CASRIVSVNTEAFF.

The chain is built from TRBV2 and TRBJ2-2; a possible D gene is TRBD2 (6 bases). This CDR3 contains 15 residues. In germline, CDR1 is SNHLY, CDR2 FYNNEI. V was clipped by 8 bases and J by 6 bases, with 19 bases between them. CDR3 nucleotides: TGTGCCAGCCGGGGGTCCGCTAGGGCGGCCGGGGAGCTGTTTTTT. Translation gives CASRGSARAAGELFF.

This chain uses TRBV5-1 with TRBJ2-3, with D uncertain. V lost 0 bases and J 8 bases, leaving 10 bases between the germline ends. Germline CDR1 is SGHRS and CDR2 is YFSETQ. This CDR3 is 13 amino acids long. Written as DNA, the CDR3 is TGCGCCAGCAGCTTGGCTAGTGGTATTACGCAGTATTTT. This sequence encodes CASSLASGITQYF.

V gene TRBV5-4 combines with J gene TRBJ1-6; the D is unclear. V lost 4 bases to trimming and J lost 7 bases, with 6 bases between them. The CDR3 runs to 12 residues. CDR1 is SGHNT and CDR2 is YYREEE in the germline V gene (reference sequence). CDR3 coding DNA: TGTGCCAGCAGCACTTTAAATTCACCCCTCCACTTT. Its translation is CASSTLNSPLHF.

V usage is TRBV4-1 and J usage is TRBJ2-4, with 10 nucleotides matching TRBD2. V was pared by 6 bases and J by 2 bases, with 1 base of the junction left unmatched. In germline, CDR1 is MGHRA, CDR2 YSYEKL. This CDR3 spans 14 amino acids. The CDR3 loop reads CASRGLATKNIQYF. CDR3 in DNA: TGCGCCAGCAGGGGACTAGCGACCAAAAACATTCAGTACTTC.

This clone was observed a handful of times. This chain links TRBV19 with TRBJ2-2; 11 bases map to TRBD1. The CDR3 is 15 residues long. Per germline, CDR1 LNHDA and CDR2 SQIVND (reference sequence). V lost 10 bases to trimming and J lost 7 bases; unmatched junction nucleotides: 11. In DNA form, the CDR3 reads TGTGCCACCCTAAGGACAGGGGGCTTCGGCGGGGAGCTGTTTTTT. The encoded protein is CATLRTGGFGGELFF.

The chain links TRBV15 to TRBJ2-2, with D maybe TRBD2 (5 bases). The CDR3 spans 15 residues. The V end lost 4 bases, the J end lost 6 bases, and 15 bases lay between the germline ends. Germline V lookup: CDR1 LNHNV, CDR2 YYDKDF (reference sequence). CDR3 nucleotide sequence: TGTGCCACCAGCAAAATGGGAGCCGGGGCCGGGGAGCTGTTTTTT. Translation gives CATSKMGAGAGELFF.

This clone was detected a few times. The chain couples TRBV11-2 to TRBJ2-1; D may be TRBD2 (6 bases). CDR1 and CDR2 (germline): SGHAT, FQNNGV. The CDR3 length is 13 residues. Trimming pared 6 bases from V and 3 bases from J, leaving 9 bases between. CDR3 coding DNA: TGTGCCAGCAGTCGGGAGCTCTACAATGAGCAGTTCTTC. Translating gives CASSRELYNEQFF.

This clone was detected only a few times. This chain uses TRBV18 with TRBJ2-6; 7 bases agree with TRBD1. The CDR3 totals 19 residues. Germline trimming cut 1 base from V and 0 bases from J; bases unmatched to any gene: 9. CDR1 and CDR2 from the germline V gene are KGHSH and LQKENI. CDR3 bases: TGTGCCAGCTCACCACGGGGGTGGACAGGCTACTCTGGGGCCAACGTCCTGACTTTC. Residues: CASSPRGWTGYSGANVLTF.

This chain uses TRBV7-6 with TRBJ1-3; D not certain. V was pared by 7 bases and J by 0 bases, with 16 bases between. Germline CDR1 is SGHVS and CDR2 is FNYEAQ. The CDR3 has 16 amino acids. The CDR3 loop reads CASTPGILYSGNTIYF. The DNA of the CDR3 is TGTGCCAGCACCCCGGGGATTCTCTACTCTGGAAACACCATATATTTT.

CDR3 DNA: TGTGCCAGCAGTCTCGCGGTCGGCACCGGCCCCTTTCTAGCCAAAAACATTCAGTACTTC. This gives the protein CASSLAVGTGPFLAKNIQYF. The rearrangement links TRBV27 to TRBJ2-4, with D unclear. Between the trimmed V and J ends, which lost 5 bases and 0 bases, there was a span of 26 bases. The germline CDR1 and CDR2 sequences are MNHEY and SMNVEV (reference sequence). This CDR3 region has 20 residues.

The rearrangement links TRBV25-1 to TRBJ2-1, with a possible D match to TRBD1 (6 bases). The CDR3 contains 16 residues. The germline V gene encodes CDR1 MGHDK and CDR2 SYGVNS. With 4 bases removed from V and 4 bases from J, the gap between germline ends came to 17 bases. This CDR3 reads CASSVLGQRYYNEQFF. In DNA, the CDR3 is TGTGCCAGCAGTGTTCTAGGACAGCGTTATTACAATGAGCAGTTCTTC.

The V gene is TRBV19, the J gene TRBJ2-7; D gene ambiguous. Looked up from germline, CDR1 is LNHDA and CDR2 is SQIVND (reference sequence). V was pared by 3 bases and J by 4 bases, with 7 bases between. This CDR3 is 12 amino acids long. The CDR3 nucleotides read TGTGCCAGTAGTATTTCATTTTACGAGCAGTACGTC. Translated: CASSISFYEQYV.

The genes are TRBV6-4 and TRBJ2-3, with TRBD1 identical over 8 bases. The CDR3 consists of 15 residues. V was pared by 4 bases and J by 6 bases, with 9 bases of the junction left unmatched. Germline CDR1 and CDR2: MRHNA and SNTAGT. Here the CDR3 DNA reads TGTGCCAGCAGTGCCAGACAGGGGAAACGGGATACGCAGTATTTT. Amino acid sequence: CASSARQGKRDTQYF.

This chain connects TRBV5-1 to TRBJ2-4; a weak D match, TRBD1 (6 bases). V lost 3 bases and J 8 bases, leaving 15 bases between the germline ends. The CDR3 loop spans 14 amino acids. In germline, CDR1 is SGHRS, CDR2 YFSETQ. The CDR3 nucleotides read TGCGCCAGCAGCTCCCAGGGGAAGGGCGACATTCAGTACTTC. Residues: CASSSQGKGDIQYF.

The J gene is TRBJ1-2, the V gene TRBV6-1, with unresolved D. Germline V gives CDR1 MNHNS, CDR2 SASEGT. CDR3 length: 14 residues. V was pared by 2 bases and J by 5 bases, with 12 bases between. The CDR3 DNA follows: TGTGCCAGCAGTGAAACGGGGATTGGATATGGCTACACCTTC. Translation gives CASSETGIGYGYTF.

V and J are TRBV7-2 and TRBJ1-5; D gene unclear. CDR1 is SGHTA and CDR2 is FQGNSA in the germline V gene. The CDR3 consists of 13 residues. Trimming took off 5 bases at V and 3 bases at J, with 8 bases between the two ends. The CDR3: CASSTLYNQPQHF. In nucleotides, the CDR3 is TGTGCCAGCAGCACCCTCTACAATCAGCCCCAGCATTTT.

The chain links TRBV4-1 to TRBJ1-4; 8 bases line up with TRBD1. Germline CDR1 is MGHRA and CDR2 is YSYEKL. With 3 bases clipped from V and 7 bases from J, the junction kept 10 bases outside the gene matches. The CDR3 length is 16 residues. The CDR3 spells CASSQSTGGSLEKLFF. The CDR3 DNA reads TGCGCCAGCAGCCAGTCTACAGGGGGGAGTCTTGAAAAACTGTTTTTT.

V and J are TRBV28 and TRBJ2-3, with D possibly matching TRBD2 (5 bases). With 6 bases removed from V and 4 bases from J, the gap between germline ends came to 29 bases. CDR1 is MDHEN, CDR2 SYDVKM, per germline. The CDR3 consists of 19 residues. The DNA for the CDR3 is TGTGCCAGCAGCGAACTGGCCCCAACTAGTGGTGGGTTGGCAGATACGCAGTATTTT. Its translation is CASSELAPTSGGLADTQYF.

V gene TRBV12-3 or TRBV12-4 combines with J gene TRBJ1-6; no clear D gene. This CDR3 region has 13 residues. V lost 2 bases to trimming and J lost 7 bases, with 6 bases between them. The CDR3 loop is CASSLQSNSPLHF. CDR3 nucleotide sequence: TGTGCCAGCAGTTTACAGTCGAATTCACCCCTCCACTTT.